The clone carrying this TCR beta chain was counted a few times. What it binds is unknown. These data are taken from a study of blood T cells in healthy people across ages. General study points: As age increased, TCR beta diversity per million T cells fell in a roughly linear fashion.

The V gene's germline CDR1 is SGHNT and CDR2 YYREEE (reference sequence). The length of the CDR3 is 17 residues. J lost 7 bases, V lost 0 bases, and 4 bases had no gene match. The second PCR ran roughly 7 to 12 cycles with a sample-barcoded 5' primer and J-beta primers. TCRdb processed the 5' RACE reads anew with MiXCR; each CDR3 protein has one entry. The table has hundreds of thousands of distinct CDR3 sequences, roughly 26% seen once. All donors came from Russia, were Caucasian and healthy, and spanned ages roughly 6 to 95. Every sample yielded at least 7 million isolated PBMCs. The rearrangement uses TRBV5-4 and TRBJ2-1; 16 nucleotides agree with TRBD2. This receptor was obtained from a woman of 80 years or more in good health. Sequencing was done on a sample of blood. CDR3 nucleotides: TGTGCCAGCAGCTTGGGGGGGACTAGCGGGGGGGCGAATGAGCAGTTCTTC. It codes for CASSLGGTSGGANEQFF.